These T cell receptor beta chains were read from a single sample in a study of response to subunit inactivated influenza vaccine. Using its own MiXCR run on the RT-PCR reads, TCRdb lists one record per CDR3 protein. The sample includes over 800,000 distinct CDR3 sequences, less than 25% of them seen just once. Sequences were derived from PBMCs from blood, sampled more than 4 days after vaccination. These receptors were taken from a man aged 45 to 65 who received an inactivated influenza vaccine. Each CDR3 is given without its conserved first and last residue.

j_call v_call cdr3_aa
TRBJ2-7 TRBV19 ASSIGGSYEQY
TRBJ2-1 TRBV20-1 SALNPGPFLYNEQF
TRBJ2-1 TRBV25-1 ASSAGYNEQF
TRBJ2-7 TRBV15 ATSRDPGRAYEQY
TRBJ1-1 TRBV14 ASSQFSLRDRGVNTEAF
TRBJ2-1 TRBV7-9 ATEDLAGGVNEQF
TRBJ1-6 TRBV10-3 AIREGDVSSYNSPLH
TRBJ2-3 TRBV7-2 ASSLRANLDNTQY
TRBJ2-5 TRBV11-2 ASSLLGTVQQTQY
TRBJ2-3 TRBV6-5 ASSYSIPSGSTDTQY
TRBJ1-1 TRBV12-3/TRBV12-4 ASSRRPSTGTEAF
TRBJ2-7 TRBV29-1 SVEQWDRGHEQY
TRBJ2-1 TRBV12-3/TRBV12-4 ASSQSVGLRGNEQF
TRBJ2-7 TRBV6-6 ASRFGTSYEQY
TRBJ2-3 TRBV9 ASSGRTSDTDTQY
TRBJ1-1 TRBV7-2 ATSKTGRSEAF
TRBJ1-5 TRBV20-1 SAGGRTGVRNQSQH
TRBJ2-3 TRBV20-1 SARDELAGGGNTDTQY
TRBJ2-3 TRBV6-1 ASEAPAGDTQY
TRBJ2-7 TRBV15 ATSRSSGGLYEQY
TRBJ1-5 TRBV20-1 SAAQGNQPQH
TRBJ2-7 TRBV28 ASSLWAPGQGSYEQY
TRBJ1-3 TRBV4-1 ASSHPLSSGNTIY
TRBJ2-3 TRBV6-5 ASSYYDTQY
TRBJ2-5 TRBV5-6 ASGLRGRETQY
TRBJ2-7 TRBV7-8 ASTRGGVLYEQY
TRBJ1-1 TRBV7-8 ASSLTVRQYTEAF
TRBJ2-7 TRBV20-1 SARRGRGLEQY
TRBJ2-7 TRBV4-3 ASSQYTGSEQY
TRBJ2-6 TRBV14 ASSHGQGVTGANVLT
TRBJ1-2 TRBV5-6 ASSQMSRRSYGYT
TRBJ2-1 TRBV6-6 ASGLAGVGEQF
TRBJ2-2 TRBV7-9 ASDGLAGELF
TRBJ1-5 TRBV10-3 ATAPGAQPQH
TRBJ1-1 TRBV5-1 ASSAGQPNTEAF
TRBJ2-1 TRBV12-3/TRBV12-4 ASSLATSGGNEQF
TRBJ2-5 TRBV4-3 ASSHPGQQETQY
TRBJ2-7 TRBV20-1 SAAHASSYEQY
TRBJ1-1 TRBV27 ASRTRTENTEAF
TRBJ2-2 TRBV5-1 ASSLGLASGPNTGELF
TRBJ1-1 TRBV3-1 ASSQDSGGNTEAF
TRBJ1-1 TRBV6-5 ASTFLGSNTEAF
TRBJ2-1 TRBV12-5 ASGLGGDYNEQF